This T cell receptor beta chain derives from a study of immune evolution from preneoplasia to lung adenocarcinoma. Study-level points and caveats: Compared with EGFR-mutant or double wild-type lesions, KRAS-mutant nodules were more clonal.

Produced via immunoSEQ multiplex PCR; TCRdb's table is partial and in-frame only. The sample has approximately 7,300 clones; 70% to 85% are singletons. Histologic diagnosis was independently verified by two lung pathologists. This clone has a handful of counts. The antigen is not known. One junction end disagrees with the germline gene, perhaps due to a read error. The TCR was taken from a donor older than 65 with lung adenocarcinoma. Some clones in this sample may be carry-over from other donors' samples. The sequenced sample was FFPE atypical adenomatous hyperplasia tissue from the lung. The subset denotes: atypical adenomatous hyperplasia (AAH), lung preneoplasia.

This CDR3 reads CTSSYLALWYGYTF. The DNA of the CDR3 is TGTACCAGCAGTTATCTTGCCCTCTGGTATGGCTACACCTTC. The chain is built from TRBV6-6 and TRBJ1-2; D unresolved. Germline loops: CDR1 MNHNY, CDR2 SVGAGI (reference sequence). This CDR3 is 14 amino acids long.